This is a list of T cell receptor beta chains from one sample in a study of blood T cells in healthy people across ages. MiXCR was run by TCRdb on the 5' RACE reads, yielding one entry per CDR3 protein. The table has about 1,600,000 distinct CDR3 sequences, approximately 38% seen once; the top ten hold roughly 7.7%. Sequenced material: blood. The origin of the receptors is a woman between 18 and 29 years old in good health. Each CDR3 is given with its conserved first and last residue. The D gene is left open where the match is weak. A row's size may be missing; if present it is once, few, many or a size class.

TRBJ2-3	.	TRBV3-1	.	CASSHRGMIGTDTQYF	TGTGCCAGCAGTCATAGGGGGATGATAGGTACAGATACGCAGTATTTT
TRBJ2-7	.	TRBV6-5	.	CASSYSFAAAPLTEQYF	TGTGCCAGCAGTTACTCATTCGCGGCCGCGCCCCTCACCGAGCAGTACTTC
TRBJ2-3	TRBD2	TRBV2	few	CASRLAGQADTQYF	TGTGCCAGTAGACTAGCGGGACAGGCAGATACGCAGTATTTT
TRBJ2-1	TRBD2	TRBV7-2	few	CASSHGGGEQNEQFF	TGTGCCAGCAGCCACGGGGGGGGAGAGCAAAATGAGCAGTTCTTC
TRBJ2-3	TRBD2	TRBV11-2	once	CASSSPSGRASILLPDTQYF	TGTGCCAGCAGCTCCCCTAGCGGGAGGGCCAGTATTCTCCTCCCAGATACGCAGTATTTT
TRBJ2-1	TRBD2	TRBV7-2	.	CASSRPWGGGSYNEQFF	TGTGCCAGCAGCCGCCCCTGGGGCGGGGGGTCCTACAATGAGCAGTTCTTC
TRBJ2-7	TRBD2	TRBV7-2	.	CASSLVPSTHSGRYNEQYF	TGTGCCAGCAGCTTAGTTCCCTCGACTCATAGCGGGAGATATAACGAGCAGTACTTC
TRBJ2-1	TRBD1	TRBV20-1	few	CSAPGQGLRNEQFF	TGCAGTGCTCCGGGACAGGGGTTGCGGAATGAGCAGTTCTTC
TRBJ2-7	.	TRBV2	.	CASKDGFSYEQYF	TGTGCCAGCAAGGACGGATTCTCCTACGAGCAGTACTTC
TRBJ1-2	.	TRBV12-3/TRBV12-4	.	CASSLGRGWGYTF	TGTGCCAGCAGTTTAGGGCGGGGATGGGGCTACACCTTC
TRBJ2-5	.	TRBV6-6	.	CASTGGSGGGSYNEQYF	TGTGCCAGCACCGGAGGGAGCGGCGGGGGCTCCTACAATGAGCAGTACTTC
TRBJ1-4	.	TRBV20-1	few	CSAKTDPTNEKLFF	TGCAGTGCAAAGACTGACCCAACTAATGAAAAACTGTTTTTT
TRBJ2-1	TRBD1	TRBV5-1	few	CASSPGQGNWVGHEQFF	TGCGCCAGCAGCCCCGGACAGGGAAATTGGGTCGGGCATGAGCAGTTCTTC
TRBJ2-3	TRBD1	TRBV27	.	CASSTARQGGPTDTRYF	TGTGCCAGCAGTACGGCCCGACAGGGGGGGCCCACAGATACGCGGTATTTT
TRBJ1-1	.	TRBV27	.	CASSPPGHYTEAFF	TGTGCCAGCAGTCCGCCGGGACATTACACTGAAGCTTTCTTT
TRBJ1-2	.	TRBV12-3/TRBV12-4	.	CASSRGRPYGYTF	TGTGCCAGCAGTAGGGGACGGCCTTATGGCTACACCTTC
TRBJ1-2	TRBD1	TRBV12-3/TRBV12-4	.	CASSLGRGAGEGYTF	TGTGCCAGCAGTTTGGGCAGGGGGGCAGGGGAAGGCTACACCTTC
TRBJ2-6	TRBD1	TRBV12-5	.	CASGTTGASGANVLTF	TGTGCTAGTGGCACTACAGGGGCCTCTGGGGCCAACGTCCTGACTTTC
TRBJ2-1	.	TRBV7-2	few	CASSAGRSQIKVEQFF	TGTGCCAGCAGCGCAGGCAGGAGCCAAATTAAGGTCGAGCAGTTCTTC
TRBJ2-7	TRBD2	TRBV6-5	.	CASRTGLADYEQYF	TGTGCCAGCAGAACTGGACTAGCCGACTACGAGCAGTACTTC
TRBJ2-7	.	TRBV4-1	few	CASSQSARDGYEQYF	TGCGCCAGCAGCCAGTCAGCCCGGGACGGTTACGAGCAGTACTTC
TRBJ2-1	TRBD2	TRBV27	.	CASKVGGSSYNEQFF	TGTGCCAGCAAGGTCGGGGGGTCCTCCTACAATGAGCAGTTCTTC
TRBJ1-2	TRBD1	TRBV9	.	CASSPDPGQGGGYTF	TGTGCCAGCAGCCCCGACCCGGGACAGGGGGGCGGCTACACCTTC
TRBJ1-2	.	TRBV9	few	CASSVAQANYGYTF	TGTGCCAGCAGCGTAGCTCAGGCCAACTATGGCTACACCTTC
TRBJ2-5	TRBD2	TRBV6-1	.	CASIKSIAGAFVHEQYF	TGTGCCAGCATCAAATCCATAGCGGGAGCTTTTGTCCATGAGCAGTACTTC
TRBJ2-7	.	TRBV6-6	.	CASRKGGLNYEQYF	TGTGCCAGCAGAAAGGGCGGACTAAACTACGAGCAGTACTTC
TRBJ1-5	TRBD1	TRBV5-6	few	CASSLGQGAPGNQPQHF	TGTGCCAGCAGCTTGGGACAGGGGGCGCCAGGCAATCAGCCCCAGCATTTT
TRBJ1-5	TRBD1	TRBV12-3/TRBV12-4	few	CASSRRTGALYSNQPQHF	TGTGCCAGCAGTAGGCGGACAGGCGCCCTTTATAGCAATCAGCCCCAGCATTTT
TRBJ1-2	.	TRBV28	few	CASSLAMSDGYTF	TGTGCCAGCAGTTTAGCGATGTCGGATGGCTACACCTTC
TRBJ2-3	.	TRBV12-3/TRBV12-4	.	CASTHRDGPAGDTQYF	TGTGCCAGCACCCACAGGGACGGGCCCGCAGGGGATACGCAGTATTTT
TRBJ2-3	.	TRBV7-2	few	CASLQSYTDTQYF	TGTGCCAGCCTGCAGAGCTACACAGATACGCAGTATTTT
TRBJ2-7	.	TRBV12-3/TRBV12-4	few	CASSFRGTGEQYF	TGTGCCAGCAGTTTCCGGGGGACGGGGGAGCAGTACTTC
TRBJ2-1	TRBD2	TRBV20-1	.	CSARMGLAGGAYNEQFF	TGCAGTGCTAGGATGGGGCTAGCGGGAGGAGCCTACAATGAGCAGTTCTTC
TRBJ2-2	TRBD2	TRBV5-1	.	CASSFESGGGELSF	TGCGCCAGCAGCTTTGAATCGGGAGGCGGGGAGCTGTCTTTT
TRBJ2-3	.	TRBV12-3/TRBV12-4	.	CICGTDPTDTQYF	TGTATTTGCGGGACGGACCCCACAGATACGCAGTATTTT
TRBJ1-2	.	TRBV2	.	CASSGDTGSYGYTF	TGTGCCAGCTCCGGGGATACTGGGAGCTATGGCTACACCTTC
TRBJ2-6	.	TRBV14	.	CASSHSSRRSGANALTF	TGTGCCAGCAGCCACTCTAGCCGGCGAAGTGGGGCCAACGCCCTGACTTTC
TRBJ2-2	.	TRBV7-9	few	CASRRIDPGELFF	TGTGCCAGCAGGAGAATAGACCCCGGGGAGCTGTTTTTT
TRBJ2-7	.	TRBV18	.	CASSPTPRRGSDEQYF	TGTGCCAGCTCACCAACACCGAGGAGGGGATCTGACGAGCAGTACTTC
TRBJ2-5	.	TRBV4-2	.	CASRPVLANNNEQYF	TGTGCCAGCAGACCGGTGCTAGCGAACAACAATGAGCAGTACTTC
TRBJ1-5	.	TRBV6-5	.	CASRGGNYNQPQHF	TGTGCCAGCAGGGGAGGAAACTACAATCAGCCCCAGCATTTT
TRBJ2-1	TRBD2	TRBV7-9	few	CASSYRTSGTGEQFF	TGTGCCAGCAGCTACCGGACTAGCGGGACGGGTGAGCAGTTCTTC
TRBJ1-5	.	TRBV9	.	CASSVSNEGGQPQHF	TGTGCCAGCAGCGTAAGTAATGAGGGCGGGCAGCCCCAGCATTTT
TRBJ2-4	.	TRBV4-2	few	CASSQGDRTPRNIQYF	TGTGCCAGCAGCCAAGGGGATAGGACACCAAGAAACATTCAGTACTTC
TRBJ2-7	TRBD1	TRBV7-2	few	CASSQDRGLQYF	TGTGCCAGCAGCCAAGACAGGGGACTCCAGTACTTC